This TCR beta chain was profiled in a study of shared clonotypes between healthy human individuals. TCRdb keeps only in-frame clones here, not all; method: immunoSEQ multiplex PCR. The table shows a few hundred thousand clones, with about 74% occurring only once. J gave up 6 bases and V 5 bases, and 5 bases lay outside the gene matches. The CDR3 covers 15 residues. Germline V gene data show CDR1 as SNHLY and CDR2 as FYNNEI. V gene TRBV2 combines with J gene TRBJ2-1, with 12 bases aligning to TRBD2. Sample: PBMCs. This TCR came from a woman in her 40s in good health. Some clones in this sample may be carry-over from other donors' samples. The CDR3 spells CASSRTSGRSNEQFF. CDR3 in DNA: TGTGCCAGCAGTCGAACTAGCGGGAGGTCCAATGAGCAGTTCTTC.